The present T cell receptor (beta chain) was sequenced within a study of CD8+ T cells in alopecia areata. Study as a whole: Among treated patients, oral tofacitinib was administered at 5 to 10 mg twice daily.

Once RNA had been extracted, it was reverse transcribed into cDNA to act as the sequencing template. Sequencing used immunoSEQ multiplex PCR; TCRdb keeps in-frame clones, though not all of them. The table lists around 200,000 clones, roughly 64% of them singletons. The CDR3 runs 14 residues. V lost 5 bases to trimming and J lost 1 base; unmatched junction nucleotides: 2. Per the germline V gene, CDR1 is MGHDK and CDR2 is SYGVNS. Treatment here: oral pan-JAK inhibitor, 5-10 mg twice daily. The chain joins TRBV25-1 to TRBJ1-5, with 7 bases aligning to TRBD1. The sequencing here drew on CD8+ T cells sorted from blood, taken at week 24, from a patient treated with tofacitinib. This sequence originates from a human donor with alopecia areata. The CDR3 coding sequence is TGTGCCAGCAGTTCAGGGGGGAGCAATCAGCCCCAGCATTTT. It specifies CASSSGGSNQPQHF. The entire variable domain, with the rest obtained from reference TRBV25-1 and TRBJ1-5, is as follows: EADIYQTPRYLVIGTGKKITLECSQTMGHDKMYWYQQDPGMELHLIHYSYGVNSTEKGDLSSESTVSRIRTEHFPLTLESARPSHTSQYLCASSSGGSNQPQHFGDGTRLSIL.